Below, 5 T cell receptor beta chains from the same sample are listed, as sequenced in a study of brain T cells in children with intractable seizures. The method was immunoSEQ multiplex PCR; TCRdb's version includes in-frame clones alone and lacks a portion of them. The sample consists of roughly 80,000 clones, under 95% of them appearing once. Source: peripheral blood, taken at surgery. The source is a girl aged 2 to 10 with Rasmussen encephalitis and intractable seizures.

In DNA form, the CDR3 reads TGTGCCAGCAGCTTAGGGGTAGGGGCCAATCAGCCCCAGCATTTT. This encodes CASSLGVGANQPQHF. V gene TRBV7-2 combines with J gene TRBJ1-5; perhaps TRBD1 as D (5 bases). This CDR3 spans 15 amino acids. Germline V gene lookup returns CDR1 SGHTA and CDR2 FQGNSA. V lost 1 base and J lost 3, with 10 bases in between.

The chain has TRBV6-1 and TRBJ2-7; D possibly corresponds to TRBD1 (5 bases). CDR3 length: 14 amino acids. V was clipped by 0 bases and J by 7 bases, with 13 bases between them. CDR1 MNHNS and CDR2 SASEGT come from the germline V gene. The CDR3 is CASSEALRQGEQYF. The CDR3 DNA reads TGTGCCAGCAGTGAAGCGCTTCGGCAGGGAGAGCAGTACTTC.

This chain connects TRBV18 to TRBJ1-5; TRBD1 matches at 9 bases. J lost 6 bases, V lost 3 bases, and 3 bases had no gene match. This CDR3 comprises 14 residues. CDR1 and CDR2 (germline): KGHSH, LQKENI. Here the CDR3 reads CASSPTGGGQPQHF. The CDR3 bases are TGTGCCAGCTCACCCACAGGGGGCGGTCAGCCCCAGCATTTT. Supplemented by reference TRBV18 and TRBJ1-5, the full variable domain reads NAGVMQNPRHLVRRRGQEARLRCSPMKGHSHVYWYRQLPEEGLKFMVYLQKENIIDESGMPKERFSAEFPKEGPSILRIQQVVRGDSAAYFCASSPTGGGQPQHFGDGTRLSIL.

J is TRBJ2-7 and V is TRBV5-1; D remains unclear. Trimming pared 2 bases from V and 3 bases from J, leaving 9 bases between. The CDR3 extends over 13 amino acids. Germline lookup yields CDR1 SGHRS and CDR2 YFSETQ. In DNA form, the CDR3 reads TGCGCCAGCAGCTTAAACGCCTACTACGAGCAGTACTTC. It codes for CASSLNAYYEQYF.

This rearrangement joins TRBV11-2 to TRBJ2-4; TRBD1 agrees at 12 bases. Germline trimming cut 3 bases from V and 1 base from J; bases unmatched to any gene: 10. Germline V gene sequence: CDR1 SGHAT, CDR2 FQNNGV. This CDR3 has 19 amino acids. DNA for the CDR3: TGTGCCAGCAGCTTGATCTGGGACAGGGGGCGAGTGGCCAAAAACATTCAGTACTTC. Its translation: CASSLIWDRGRVAKNIQYF.